This TCR beta chain was sequenced for a study of T cell responses to AZD1222 COVID-19 vaccine. Method: immunoSEQ multiplex PCR; TCRdb's copy keeps in-frame clones and lacks some. The data show 150,000 or so clones, with more than 90% seen just once and approximately 2.5% held by the top ten. On this clone: Its antigen remains unidentified.

Study-wide results and caveats: Nearly half of unique spike-specific TCRs reportedly avoided B.1.351 and B.1.1.7 mutated regions. After the peak T cell response, and only then, were repertoires sampled.

V lost 3 bases and J 8 bases, leaving 13 bases between the germline ends. The CDR3 extends over 13 amino acids. Germline CDR1 LGHNT, CDR2 FRNRAP. The gene calls are TRBV12-5 and TRBJ1-2; no clear D gene. This material consisted of peripheral blood, taken on day 0 of AZD1222 vaccination. The source of this sequence is an adult in good health. CDR3 in DNA: TGTGCTAGTGGTTTTACGAGGGTGGCCGGCTACACCTTC. This gives the protein CASGFTRVAGYTF.